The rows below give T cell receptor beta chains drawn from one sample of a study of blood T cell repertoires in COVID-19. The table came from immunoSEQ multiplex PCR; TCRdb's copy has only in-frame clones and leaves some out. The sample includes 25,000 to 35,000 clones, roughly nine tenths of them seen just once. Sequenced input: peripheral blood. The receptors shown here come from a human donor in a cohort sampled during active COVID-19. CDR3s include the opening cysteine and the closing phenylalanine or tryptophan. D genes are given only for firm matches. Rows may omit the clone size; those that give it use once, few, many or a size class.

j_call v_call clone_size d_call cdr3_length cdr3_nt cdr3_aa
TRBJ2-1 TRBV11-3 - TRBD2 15 TGTGCCAGCAGCTTAGGGCCAACGGGGGGGAATGAGCAGTTCTTC CASSLGPTGGNEQFF
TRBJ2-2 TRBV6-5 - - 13 TGTGCCAGCAGCGACAGGGAGGCCGGGGAGCTGTTTTTT CASSDREAGELFF
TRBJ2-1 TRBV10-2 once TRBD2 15 TGCGCCACCCGGGGACTAGCGGGAGCCAGCAATGAGCAGTTCTTC CATRGLAGASNEQFF
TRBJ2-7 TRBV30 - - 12 TGTGCCTGGAGTGTACAAGACAGCGAGCAGTACTTC CAWSVQDSEQYF
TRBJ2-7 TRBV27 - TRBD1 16 TGTGCCAGCAGTTTATCGGGACAGGGGAGAGGGTACGAGCAGTACTTC CASSLSGQGRGYEQYF
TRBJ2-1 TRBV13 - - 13 TGTGCCAGCAGCCGTCGAACAGGGAATGAGCAGTTCTTC CASSRRTGNEQFF
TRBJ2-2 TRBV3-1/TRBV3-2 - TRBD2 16 TGTGCCAGCAGCCAAAGCCAGCGGGGAAACACCGGGGAGCTGTTTTTT CASSQSQRGNTGELFF
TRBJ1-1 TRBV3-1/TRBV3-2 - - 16 TGTGCCAGCAGCCAAGATATTCAGGGTAAGGGCACTGAAGCTTTCTTT CASSQDIQGKGTEAFF
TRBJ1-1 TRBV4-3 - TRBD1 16 TGCGCCAGCAGCCAAGTGGGGACAGGGCCGAACACTGAAGCTTTCTTT CASSQVGTGPNTEAFF
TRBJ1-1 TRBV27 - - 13 TGTGCCAGTGCCCCCGGGACACGAACTGAAGCTTTCTTT CASAPGTRTEAFF
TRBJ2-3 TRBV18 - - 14 TGTGCCAGCTCACAGTACCTCAGGGGCGATACGCAGTATTTT CASSQYLRGDTQYF
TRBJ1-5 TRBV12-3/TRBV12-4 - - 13 TGTGCCAGCGGGGGGATTACCAATCAGCCCCAGCATTTT CASGGITNQPQHF
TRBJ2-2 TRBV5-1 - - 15 TGCGCCAGCAGCTTGAGGAACAGTCACACCGGGGAGCTGTTTTTT CASSLRNSHTGELFF
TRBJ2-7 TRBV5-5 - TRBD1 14 TGTGCCAGCAGCTTCGGACAGGGGAGCTACGAGCAGTACTTC CASSFGQGSYEQYF
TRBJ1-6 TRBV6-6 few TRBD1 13 TGTGCCAGCGGGACAGGGGGTAATTCACCCCTCCACTTT CASGTGGNSPLHF
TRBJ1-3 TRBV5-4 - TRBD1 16 TGTGCCAGCAGCGTAACGGGACAGGGGCACGGAAACACCATATATTTT CASSVTGQGHGNTIYF
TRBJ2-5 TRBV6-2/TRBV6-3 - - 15 TGTGCCAGCAGTTACAGTAGCGGAGTCGGAGAGACCCAGTACTTC CASSYSSGVGETQYF
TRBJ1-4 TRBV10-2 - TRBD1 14 TGCGCCAGCAGCGCCGGGACAGGGGGACAAAAACTGTTTTTT CASSAGTGGQKLFF
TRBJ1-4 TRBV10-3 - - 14 TGTGCCATCAAGGGGGATGCAACTAATGAAAAACTGTTTTTT CAIKGDATNEKLFF
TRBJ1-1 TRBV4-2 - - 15 TGTGCCAGCAGCCAGATACAGGGCCCTAACACTGAAGCTTTCTTT CASSQIQGPNTEAFF
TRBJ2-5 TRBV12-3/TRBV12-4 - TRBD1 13 TGTGCCAGCAGTTTAAGGGGGCGGGAGACCCAGTACTTC CASSLRGRETQYF
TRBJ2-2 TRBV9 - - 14 TGTGCCAGCAGCTCCCCCCCGAGTTCCGGGGAGCTGTTTTTT CASSSPPSSGELFF
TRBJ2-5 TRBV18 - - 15 TGTGCCAGCTCACCAGAGGCGGGATGGAAAGAGACCCAGTACTTC CASSPEAGWKETQYF
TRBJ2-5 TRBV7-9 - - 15 TGTGCCAGCAGCCCGGGGACACGGGATGGAGAGACCCAGTACTTC CASSPGTRDGETQYF
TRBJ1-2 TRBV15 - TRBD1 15 TGTGCCACCAGCAGAGATCAGGCAGGGGGCGCTGGTTACACCTTC CATSRDQAGGAGYTF
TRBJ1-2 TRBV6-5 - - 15 TGTGCCAGCACCACCCGGGGGGGCGTAATTGATGGCTACACCTTC CASTTRGGVIDGYTF
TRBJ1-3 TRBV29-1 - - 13 TGCAGCGCCACTACCGTGATCGGAAACACCATATATTTT CSATTVIGNTIYF
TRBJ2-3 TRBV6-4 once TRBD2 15 TGTGCCAGCAGTCCTTCTAGCGGGAGTACAGATACGCAGTATTTT CASSPSSGSTDTQYF
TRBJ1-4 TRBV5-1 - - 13 TGCGCCAGCAGCTTACAGGCGAATGAAAAACTGTTTTTT CASSLQANEKLFF
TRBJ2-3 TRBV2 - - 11 TGTGCCAGCAAAGAGGTTGATACGCAGTATTTT CASKEVDTQYF
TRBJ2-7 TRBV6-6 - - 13 TGTGCCGCAGGGGCGGACAGCTCCTACGAGCAGTACTTC CAAGADSSYEQYF
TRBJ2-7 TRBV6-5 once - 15 TGTGCCAGCAGTTACTCTTCAGGGTTGGGCTACGAGCAGTACTTC CASSYSSGLGYEQYF
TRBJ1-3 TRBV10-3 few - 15 TGTGCCACTCTAGACAGGATTTGGACTGGAAACACCATATATTTT CATLDRIWTGNTIYF
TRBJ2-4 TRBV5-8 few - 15 TGTGCCAGCAGACCAGATACCCTAGCCAAAAACATTCAGTACTTC CASRPDTLAKNIQYF
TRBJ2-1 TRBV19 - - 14 TGTGCCAGTAGTCCGGGACTGAGCTACAATGAGCAGTTCTTC CASSPGLSYNEQFF
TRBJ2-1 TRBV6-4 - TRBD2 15 TGTGCCAGCAGCCCGCAGGGACTAGGTGGCAATGAGCAGTTCTTC CASSPQGLGGNEQFF
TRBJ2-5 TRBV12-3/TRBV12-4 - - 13 TGTGCCAGCAGTTTATCGGGAGAGGGGACCCAGTACTTC CASSLSGEGTQYF
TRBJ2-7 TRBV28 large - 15 TGTGCCAGCAGTCCCGAAACAGGGATGCCCTACGAGCAGTACTTC CASSPETGMPYEQYF
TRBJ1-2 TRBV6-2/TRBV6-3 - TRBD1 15 TGTGCCAGCAGTTACGAGGGCCGACAGGGGTATGGCTACACCTTC CASSYEGRQGYGYTF
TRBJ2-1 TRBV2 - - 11 TGTGCCAGCAGTTTGGGAGGCGAGGAGTTCTTC CASSLGGEEFF
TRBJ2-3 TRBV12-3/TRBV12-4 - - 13 TGTGCCAGCAGTTACGACAGAACAGATACGCAGTATTTT CASSYDRTDTQYF
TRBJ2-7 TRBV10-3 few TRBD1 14 TGTGCCATCAGGGACCGGGACAGAGCCTACGAGCAGTACTTC CAIRDRDRAYEQYF
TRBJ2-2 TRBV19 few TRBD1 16 TGTGCCAGTAGTATAATCGGGACAGCGAACACCGGGGAGCTGTTTTTT CASSIIGTANTGELFF
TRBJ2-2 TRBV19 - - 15 TGTGCCAGTCAACTCCGGAGGGATCTCACCGGGGAGCTGTTTTTT CASQLRRDLTGELFF
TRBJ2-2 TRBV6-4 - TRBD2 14 TGTGCCAGCAGTGGCGGGAGCGACACCGGGGAGCTGTTTTTT CASSGGSDTGELFF
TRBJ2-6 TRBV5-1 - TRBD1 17 TGCGCCAGCAGCCTGGGACAGGTATCGCCCGGGGCCAACGTCCTGACTTTC CASSLGQVSPGANVLTF